This TCR beta chain emerged from a study of cytomegalovirus exposure and HLA in healthy donors. Study summary: HLA-typed donors contributed 65 million to 95 million unique TCRs, which were held in an early data release. Findings of the study overall: Cytomegalovirus-associated TCR beta chains were listed, numbering roughly 150. Follow-up analysis seemed to connect common viral pathogens with several of the most significant clusters identified.

In regard to this clone: Antigen: not known.

With 60 Vbeta and 13 Jbeta primers, the PCR was carried out. The data were produced by immunoSEQ multiplex PCR, yet TCRdb's version contains in-frame clones alone and is incomplete. Here the sample spans 190,000 or so clones, approximately 80% being singletons. Per the germline V gene, CDR1 is LNHDA and CDR2 is SQIVND (reference sequence). The CDR3 runs to 16 residues. Losses at the gene ends were 5 bases for V and 11 bases for J; bases not matched to a gene: 19. This chain links TRBV19 with TRBJ1-1; 8 nucleotides match TRBD1. What was sequenced was PBMCs. The sequence was obtained from a boy aged 10-17 years in good health and CMV-seronegative. Here the CDR3 reads CASSLAPRDRRLVAFF. The CDR3 nucleotides are TGTGCCAGTAGTCTTGCCCCCCGGGACAGGAGACTTGTGGCTTTCTTT. Full variable domain (remainder filled in from reference TRBV19 and TRBJ1-1): DGGITQSPKYLFRKEGQNVTLSCEQNLNHDAMYWYRQDPGQGLRLIYYSQIVNDFQKGDIAEGYSVSREKKESFPLTVTSAQKNPTAFYLCASSLAPRDRRLVAFFGQGTRLTVV.